This passage covers 26 T cell receptor beta chains from one sample sequenced in a study of T cells in Graves' hyperthyroidism and ophthalmopathy. RNA transcripts gave rise to amplified TCR beta CDR3 regions. The HTBI primer set was used in a first-round RT-PCR of the TCR CDR3. TCRdb redid the calling of the multiplex PCR reads with MiXCR, one entry per CDR3 protein. The sample consists of fewer than 500,000 distinct CDR3 sequences, about 14% of them appearing once. Sequencing was done on a sample of blood. The receptor set was obtained from a woman aged 30 to 39 with Graves' ophthalmopathy.

This clonotype was observed at least ten times. The chain combines TRBV19 with TRBJ1-1, with D possibly TRBD1 on 6 matching bases. Trimming removed 10 bases at V and 5 bases at J, with 17 bases between. There are 13 residues in the CDR3. Per germline, CDR1 LNHDA and CDR2 SQIVND (reference sequence). The CDR3 DNA is TGTGCCACAGACGACCGGGGGGCGACTGAAGCTTTCTTT. This encodes CATDDRGATEAFF.

This clonotype was seen more than once but under ten times. V is TRBV7-3 and J is TRBJ2-6; possibly TRBD1 for D (6 bases). This CDR3 comprises 19 residues. Germline assignment: CDR1 SGHTA and CDR2 FQGTGA. Trimming pared 4 bases from V and 0 bases from J, leaving 19 bases between. In DNA form, the CDR3 reads TGTGCCAGCAGCTCCCAGGGTGAAGGGGGAATCTCTGGGGCCAACGTCCTGACTTTC. Amino acid sequence: CASSSQGEGGISGANVLTF.

This clonotype was counted only a few times. The rearrangement links TRBV5-4 to TRBJ2-2; 8 bases are a match to TRBD1. This CDR3 region has 15 residues. The junction had 8 bases not matched to a gene; V was cut back by 4 bases and J by 6 bases. Germline V lookup: CDR1 SGHNT, CDR2 YYREEE (reference sequence). CDR3 sequence (DNA): TGTGCCAGCAGCCGGACAGGGAAGGCGTCCGGGGAGCTGTTTTTT. This translates into CASSRTGKASGELFF.

This clonotype showed up many times. The chain joins TRBV6-1 to TRBJ2-3, with TRBD1 identical over 9 bases. This CDR3 is 15 amino acids long. CDR1 and CDR2 from the germline V gene are MNHNS and SASEGT. V lost 7 bases and J lost 2; bases outside the gene matches: 7. CDR3 residues: CASTQQGADTDTQYF. CDR3 DNA: TGTGCCAGCACCCAACAGGGGGCTGACACAGATACGCAGTATTTT.

This clonotype was found a few times. The chain employs TRBV6-1 and TRBJ1-4; no definite D call. Germline V lookup: CDR1 MNHNS, CDR2 SASEGT. Between the trimmed V and J ends, which lost 4 bases and 7 bases, there was a span of 13 bases. This CDR3 spans 14 amino acids. CDR3 sequence (DNA): TGTGCCAGCAGTGCCTCAACCGGTGGTGAAAAACTGTTTTTT. Amino acid sequence: CASSASTGGEKLFF.

This chain joins TRBV27 and TRBJ2-5; D gene ambiguous. Trimming stripped 3 bases from V and 2 bases from J, with 16 bases between. CDR1 is MNHEY, CDR2 SMNVEV, per germline (reference sequence). The CDR3 consists of 16 residues. The CDR3 reads CASSFFGYNSQETQYF. The CDR3 bases are TGTGCCAGCAGTTTTTTCGGGTACAACTCACAAGAGACCCAGTACTTC.

This clonotype was picked up many times. This sequence joins TRBV28 and TRBJ2-1; 8 bases are a match to TRBD2. With V trimmed by 10 bases and J by 0 bases, 8 bases remained unmatched. The CDR3 consists of 15 residues. Per the germline V gene, CDR1 is MDHEN and CDR2 is SYDVKM. The CDR3 loop reads CATTGGASSYNEQFF. CDR3 DNA sequence: TGTGCCACCACCGGGGGGGCGAGCTCCTACAATGAGCAGTTCTTC. The full variable domain, in which reference TRBV28 and TRBJ2-1 provide the parts outside the CDR3, is DVKVTQSSRYLVKRTGEKVFLECVQDMDHENMFWYRQDPGLGLRLIYFSYDVKMKEKGDIPEGYSVSREKKERFSLILESASTNQTSMYLCATTGGASSYNEQFFGPGTRLTVL.

There are many counts of this clonotype. The CDR3: CASSLEGGHYEQYF. The CDR3 nucleotides read TGTGCCAGCAGCTTAGAAGGGGGCCACTACGAGCAGTACTTC. The chain recombines TRBV7-2 with TRBJ2-7, with 7 bases fitting TRBD1. This CDR3 comprises 14 residues. The junction had 3 bases not matched to a gene; V was cut back by 1 base and J by 3 bases. CDR1 and CDR2 (germline): SGHTA, FQGNSA.

The chain recombines TRBV5-5 with TRBJ2-7; TRBD2 might be the D (5 bases). Trimming pared 2 bases from V and 3 bases from J, leaving 12 bases between. Germline V CDR1 and CDR2: SGHKS, YYEKEE (reference sequence). The CDR3 consists of 14 residues. CDR3 DNA: TGTGCCAGCAGCTTACAGAGGGCTTACTACGAGCAGTACTTC. Translation: CASSLQRAYYEQYF.

The chain is built from TRBV6-1 and TRBJ1-2, with 8 bases that match TRBD1. Germline lookup yields CDR1 MNHNS and CDR2 SASEGT. J lost 8 bases, V lost 1 base, and 6 bases had no gene match. The CDR3 spans 14 residues. The CDR3 bases are TGTGCCAGCAGTGAAGGGACAGGGCATTCGGGCTACACCTTC. This codes for CASSEGTGHSGYTF.

The sample holds many counts of this clonotype. The chain employs TRBV4-1 and TRBJ2-5; 7 bases map to TRBD2. In germline, CDR1 is MGHRA, CDR2 YSYEKL. V lost 3 bases, J lost 2 bases, and 12 bases stayed unmatched. The CDR3 consists of 17 residues. CDR3 residues: CASSHSGGAGRQETQYF. The CDR3 DNA is TGCGCCAGCAGCCATTCGGGGGGAGCGGGGCGGCAAGAGACCCAGTACTTC.

This clonotype has a handful of counts. The J gene is TRBJ1-6, the V gene TRBV6-1; unclear D gene. The CDR3 covers 15 residues. V was cut by 0 bases and J by 5 bases, with 8 bases left in between. Germline V gene data show CDR1 as MNHNS and CDR2 as SASEGT. The CDR3 nucleotides are TGTGCCAGCAGTGAAGCTCGGCGGAATAATTCACCCCTCCACTTT. This sequence encodes CASSEARRNNSPLHF.

This clonotype appeared many times. V gene TRBV7-2 combines with J gene TRBJ2-1, with TRBD2 matching 11 bases. The CDR3 length is 16 residues. V shed 5 bases, J shed 7 bases, and the junction held 10 bases outside the gene matches. Germline V gene sequence: CDR1 SGHTA, CDR2 FQGNSA. The CDR3 region is CASSRIAGGPSNEQFF. CDR3 nucleotide sequence: TGTGCCAGCAGCCGAATAGCGGGGGGGCCGAGTAATGAGCAGTTCTTC.

This clonotype has just a few counts. The chain joins TRBV29-1 to TRBJ2-3, with D unclear. Trimming took 4 bases from V and 3 from J, leaving 8 bases between them. CDR1 is SQVTM, CDR2 ANQGSEA, per germline. This CDR3 region has 12 residues. CDR3 region: CSVVLGTDTQYF. In nucleotides, the CDR3 is TGCAGCGTTGTGCTGGGAACAGATACGCAGTATTTT.

This clonotype showed up many times. This chain links TRBV6-1 with TRBJ1-1; D possibly corresponds to TRBD1 (5 bases). The germline CDR1 and CDR2 sequences are MNHNS and SASEGT. The V end was cut by 8 bases, the J end by 2 bases, with 21 bases between. There are 16 residues in the CDR3. The CDR3 spells CASSPQGLWGNTEAFF. In nucleotides, the CDR3 is TGTGCCAGCTCCCCCCAGGGCCTTTGGGGAAACACTGAAGCTTTCTTT.

J is TRBJ1-4 and V is TRBV5-6; D uncertain. Germline loops: CDR1 SGHDT, CDR2 YYEEEE. Trimming shortened V by 1 base and J by 5 bases, and 9 bases separated the two germline ends. This CDR3 is built from 14 residues. CDR3 bases: TGTGCCAGCAGCTTGATACAGCGCAATGAAAAACTGTTTTTT. It codes for CASSLIQRNEKLFF.

In regard to this clonotype: A much larger clone lies one base from this, so it may be a read error. V gene TRBV15 combines with J gene TRBJ1-1; D is uncertain. Germline loops: CDR1 LNHNV, CDR2 YYDKDF (reference sequence). This CDR3 comprises 15 residues. CDR3 sequence (DNA): TGTTCCACCAGCTTGGAGGGAACACCGAACACTGAAGCTTTCTTT. This codes for CSTSLEGTPNTEAFF.

Many counts were recorded for this clonotype. The chain joins TRBV20-1 to TRBJ1-1; D unresolved. The CDR3 has 17 residues. Trimming cost V 0 bases and J 8 bases, with 25 bases left between them. The germline CDR1 and CDR2 sequences are DFQATT and SNEGSKA (reference sequence). The CDR3 protein is CSARDVLRSGSSGEAFF. CDR3 nucleotides: TGCAGTGCTAGAGATGTTCTCCGGTCAGGCTCCTCGGGCGAAGCTTTCTTT.

The chain carries TRBV19 and TRBJ2-3; D not resolved. Germline lookup yields CDR1 LNHDA and CDR2 SQIVND (reference sequence). The CDR3 length is 14 residues. Trimming removed 6 bases from V and 2 bases from J, with 12 bases in between. CDR3 coding DNA: TGTGCCAGTAGCGAAAATAGACCCACAGATACGCAGTATTTT. Protein product: CASSENRPTDTQYF.

The rearrangement links TRBV25-1 to TRBJ1-6; 7 bases map to TRBD1. Germline-derived CDR1 and CDR2 are MGHDK and SYGVNS. CDR3 size: 13 residues. Losses at the gene ends were 6 bases for V and 9 bases for J; bases not matched to a gene: 5. The CDR3 here is CASRDRVTSPLHF. CDR3 DNA: TGTGCCAGCAGAGACAGGGTTACTTCACCCCTCCACTTT.

This clonotype was counted many times. V is TRBV12-3 or TRBV12-4 and J is TRBJ2-3; 8 positions agree with TRBD2. The CDR3 runs 16 residues. V trimming: 10 bases; J trimming: 2 bases; junction bases outside the gene matches: 14. CDR3 DNA sequence: TGTGCCACCAGCTCCTCCGGACTAGCTTCCACAGATACGCAGTATTTT. It is translated as CATSSSGLASTDTQYF.

This clonotype has a count of ten or more. This chain links TRBV7-3 with TRBJ1-1; TRBD1 might be the D (5 bases). Germline loops: CDR1 SGHTA, CDR2 FQGTGA. The CDR3 has 13 amino acids. V shed 6 bases and J shed 6 bases, with 14 bases lying between them. The CDR3, as DNA: TGTGCCAGCAGACGACAAGTAGGGGCTGAAGCTTTCTTT. Residues: CASRRQVGAEAFF.

The table lists this clonotype with many counts. The chain links TRBV20-1 to TRBJ1-5; D possibly corresponds to TRBD1 (6 bases). The V end lost 4 bases, the J end lost 11 bases, and 21 bases lay between the germline ends. The CDR3 spans 14 residues. CDR1 and CDR2 (germline): DFQATT, SNEGSKA (reference sequence). CDR3 DNA: TGCAGTGCTACGACAGGCGACATAGCGGGGTCCCAGCATTTT. This codes for CSATTGDIAGSQHF.

This chain uses TRBV27 with TRBJ1-5, with 8 bases aligning to TRBD1. The CDR3 extends over 18 amino acids. V shed 7 bases and J 5 bases; nucleotides not matched to a gene: 19. Germline loops: CDR1 MNHEY, CDR2 SMNVEV (reference sequence). Here the CDR3 reads CASTFHRGGRVSDQPQHF. In DNA form, the CDR3 reads TGTGCCAGCACGTTCCACAGGGGGGGCAGGGTGAGCGATCAGCCCCAGCATTTT.

In this sample, this clonotype turned up many times. The chain joins TRBV5-1 to TRBJ2-4; no firm D call. This CDR3 has 12 residues. The ends were cut back, 0 bases at V and 11 bases at J, with 9 bases in the middle. The V gene's germline CDR1 is SGHRS and CDR2 YFSETQ. CDR3 in amino acids: CASSLDRQVQYF. The CDR3 DNA is TGCGCCAGCAGCTTGGACCGCCAGGTTCAGTACTTC.

This clonotype was seen ten or more times. The V and J genes are TRBV5-5 and TRBJ2-3; no clear D gene. This CDR3 is built from 14 residues. CDR1 and CDR2 (germline): SGHKS, YYEKEE (reference sequence). With 0 bases removed from V and 2 bases from J, the gap between germline ends came to 7 bases. This CDR3 is CASSLGKFTDTQYF. CDR3 nucleotides: TGTGCCAGCAGCTTGGGGAAATTCACAGATACGCAGTATTTT. Variable domain in full (rest from reference TRBV5-5 and TRBJ2-3): DAGVTQSPTHLIKTRGQQVTLRCSPISGHKSVSWYQQVLGQGPQFIFQYYEKEERGRGNFPDRFSARQFPNYSSELNVNALLLGDSALYLCASSLGKFTDTQYFGPGTRLTVL.